These 23 T cell receptor beta chains were all obtained from the same sample, sequenced in a study of OX40 agonist ivuxolimab in advanced cancers. The table came from immunoSEQ multiplex PCR; TCRdb's copy has only in-frame clones and leaves some out. Among about 51,000 clones listed, roughly 80% were seen once. Sequenced material: CD4+ or CD8+ T cells sorted from blood, taken in a trial of the OX40 agonist ivuxolimab. These TCRs come from an adult with an advanced solid tumor such as melanoma, head and neck, liver or kidney cancer.

This clone was detected a few times. The rearrangement joins TRBV6-4 to TRBJ2-5; the D gene is possibly TRBD1 (6 bases). From germline, CDR1 is MRHNA and CDR2 SNTAGT. The V end was cut by 6 bases, the J end by 0 bases, with 11 bases between. The CDR3 runs to 14 residues. CDR3 region: CASSPTGNQETQYF. The CDR3 nucleotides read TGTGCCAGCAGCCCAACAGGGAACCAAGAGACCCAGTACTTC.

This clone was observed a few times. The J gene is TRBJ2-6, the V gene TRBV11-1; perhaps TRBD2 as D (6 bases). Trimming pared 5 bases from V and 0 bases from J, leaving 14 bases between. The CDR3 runs 17 residues. Germline-derived CDR1 and CDR2 are SGHAT and FQDESV (reference sequence). This CDR3 reads CASSHTGTYSGANVLTF. CDR3 coding DNA: TGTGCCAGCAGCCATACCGGGACTTACTCTGGGGCCAACGTCCTGACTTTC.

The chain combines TRBV4-1 with TRBJ1-5; D remains ambiguous. Trimming took off 4 bases at V and 2 bases at J, with 6 bases between the two ends. Germline loops: CDR1 MGHRA, CDR2 YSYEKL. CDR3 length: 13 residues. The CDR3 is CASSPDGNQPQHF. The CDR3 DNA reads TGCGCCAGCAGCCCCGACGGCAATCAGCCCCAGCATTTT.

The chain has TRBV6-1 and TRBJ2-2, with unresolved D. The CDR3 spans 15 residues. V lost 3 bases, J lost 6 bases, and 14 bases lay in between. Per germline, CDR1 MNHNS and CDR2 SASEGT. The CDR3 DNA reads as TGTGCCAGCAGTGATACTCTAAAGCTGGCCGGGGAGCTGTTTTTT. Its protein is CASSDTLKLAGELFF.

This clone was seen just once. The chain couples TRBV6-5 to TRBJ2-3; D not resolved. This CDR3 comprises 14 residues. V lost 4 bases and J lost 4, with 12 bases in between. Germline V gene lookup returns CDR1 MNHEY and CDR2 SVGAGI. CDR3 sequence reads: CASSSNRLADTQYF. The CDR3 nucleotides are TGTGCCAGCAGTTCCAACAGACTCGCAGATACGCAGTATTTT.

The chain has TRBV6-1 and TRBJ2-3; no clear D. Germline CDR1 and CDR2: MNHNS and SASEGT. Trimming removed 3 bases from V and 1 base from J, with 11 bases in between. The length of the CDR3 is 15 residues. This CDR3 is CASSEIGGGTDTQYF. Here the CDR3 DNA reads TGTGCCAGCAGTGAGATAGGTGGGGGCACAGATACGCAGTATTTT.

The chain links TRBV4-1 to TRBJ2-7; 9 nucleotides agree with TRBD2. This CDR3 contains 17 residues. The germline V gene encodes CDR1 MGHRA and CDR2 YSYEKL. V shed 1 base and J 3 bases; nucleotides not matched to a gene: 10. CDR3 loop: CASSQAGGGAGGYEQYF. CDR3 DNA: TGCGCCAGCAGCCAAGCTGGGGGCGGAGCGGGAGGCTACGAGCAGTACTTC.

The chain carries TRBV19 and TRBJ1-1; D not certain. This CDR3 is 12 amino acids long. Trimming left V 7 bases short and J 8 bases short, with 14 bases between. Germline V gene sequence: CDR1 LNHDA, CDR2 SQIVND (reference sequence). This CDR3 reads CASTDMGIEAFF. As DNA, the CDR3 is TGTGCCAGTACTGATATGGGGATCGAAGCTTTCTTT.

The chain joins TRBV5-6 to TRBJ2-1; D remains ambiguous. Germline V gene data show CDR1 as SGHDT and CDR2 as YYEEEE. V lost 0 bases, J lost 10 bases, and 11 bases lay in between. The CDR3 length is 13 residues. The CDR3 protein is CASSLAGGKEQFF. In nucleotides, the CDR3 is TGTGCCAGCAGCTTGGCCGGTGGCAAGGAGCAGTTCTTC.

The chain links TRBV9 to TRBJ2-1; TRBD2 agrees at 9 bases. This CDR3 is built from 15 residues. Losses at the gene ends were 1 base for V and 8 bases for J; bases not matched to a gene: 7. The germline V gene encodes CDR1 SGDLS and CDR2 YYNGEE. CDR3 coding DNA: TGTGCCAGCAGCGTATTTGGCGGGGGGGTATATGAGCAGTTCTTC. Amino acids: CASSVFGGGVYEQFF.

The rearrangement uses TRBV6-5 and TRBJ1-1; tentatively, D is TRBD1 (5 bases). Germline V gives CDR1 MNHEY, CDR2 SVGAGI. CDR3 length: 13 residues. V was cut by 0 bases and J by 5 bases, with 7 bases left in between. CDR3 sequence (DNA): TGTGCCAGCAGTTACTCGCGGGGGACTGAAGCTTTCTTT. Protein: CASSYSRGTEAFF.

V gene TRBV4-1 combines with J gene TRBJ1-1; the D gene is possibly TRBD1 (6 bases). Per the germline V gene, CDR1 is MGHRA and CDR2 is YSYEKL. Between the trimmed V and J ends, which lost 3 bases and 5 bases, there was a span of 13 bases. The CDR3 sequence is 14 residues long. CDR3 in DNA: TGCGCCAGCAGCCAGACAGGTGGGAGTACTGAAGCTTTCTTT. This sequence encodes CASSQTGGSTEAFF.

This chain links TRBV29-1 with TRBJ1-2; 7 nucleotides match TRBD1. V was pared by 7 bases and J by 6 bases, with 8 bases of the junction left unmatched. This CDR3 spans 12 amino acids. Germline CDR1 is SQVTM and CDR2 is ANQGSEA. The CDR3 here is CSGESQGDGYTF. The CDR3 DNA reads as TGCAGCGGCGAGAGCCAGGGGGATGGCTACACCTTC.

The chain joins TRBV7-2 to TRBJ1-1, with TRBD1 matching over 8 bases. Germline loops: CDR1 SGHTA, CDR2 FQGNSA. V was pared by 5 bases and J by 1 base, with 18 bases of the junction left unmatched. CDR3 length equals 19 residues. The CDR3 reads CASSVLGRPGTGQNTEAFF. The CDR3 coding sequence is TGTGCCAGCAGCGTTCTGGGCAGGCCAGGGACAGGACAGAACACTGAAGCTTTCTTT.

CDR3: CSVEGTEIYGYTF. CDR3 nucleotides: TGCAGCGTTGAGGGGACAGAGATCTATGGCTACACCTTC. The chain joins TRBV29-1 to TRBJ1-2, with TRBD1 matching 7 bases. V shed 3 bases, J shed 4 bases, and the junction held 5 bases outside the gene matches. Looked up from germline, CDR1 is SQVTM and CDR2 is ANQGSEA. This CDR3 region has 13 residues.

This chain joins TRBV28 and TRBJ1-1; D gene ambiguous. The V and J ends lost 1 base and 4 bases respectively, with 13 bases between them. The CDR3 runs to 15 residues. The V gene's germline CDR1 is MDHEN and CDR2 SYDVKM. CDR3 sequence (DNA): TGTGCCAGCAGTTTATCAGGCAGCCCGGGCACTGAAGCTTTCTTT. It codes for CASSLSGSPGTEAFF.

The J gene is TRBJ2-7, the V gene TRBV7-9; 10 positions agree with TRBD2. The J segment lost 5 bases and the V segment lost 2 bases, leaving 12 bases of the junction unmatched. This CDR3 contains 17 residues. CDR1 and CDR2 from the germline V gene are SEHNR and FQNEAQ (reference sequence). The DNA of the CDR3 is TGTGCCAGCAGCTTATTAACCGGGACTAGCGCATACCACGAGCAGTACTTC. It yields the protein CASSLLTGTSAYHEQYF.

The V and J genes are TRBV6-4 and TRBJ1-1; D is unclear. This CDR3 region has 13 residues. The germline V gene has CDR1 MRHNA and CDR2 SNTAGT. Trimming cost V 3 bases and J 4 bases, with 9 bases left between them. In DNA form, the CDR3 reads TGTGCCAGCAGTGAGTGGCCCGGCACTGAAGCTTTCTTT. Translated, it gives CASSEWPGTEAFF.

This chain uses TRBV6-5 with TRBJ2-2, with TRBD1 as a possible D gene (6 bases). Germline V gene lookup returns CDR1 MNHEY and CDR2 SVGAGI. Trimming shortened V by 5 bases and J by 1 base, and 8 bases separated the two germline ends. The CDR3 has 14 amino acids. The DNA for the CDR3 is TGTGCCAGCAGTCCACAGGGGAACACCGGGGAGCTGTTTTTT. This codes for CASSPQGNTGELFF.

The V and J genes are TRBV29-1 and TRBJ2-7; the D gene is possibly TRBD1 (6 bases). This CDR3 is built from 14 residues. Germline CDR1 and CDR2: SQVTM and ANQGSEA. V dropped 0 bases and J dropped 1 base, with 10 bases sitting between them. The CDR3 loop reads CSVEDGGQSYEQYF. In DNA, the CDR3 is TGCAGCGTTGAAGATGGAGGACAGTCCTACGAGCAGTACTTC.

The chain uses TRBV6-4 and TRBJ2-2, with D possibly matching TRBD2 (6 bases). CDR1 is MRHNA and CDR2 is SNTAGT in the germline V gene. The CDR3 runs 17 residues. V lost 0 bases and J lost 6, with 17 bases in between. The DNA of the CDR3 is TGTGCCAGCAGTGACTCGATACCGGGAGTGAGTCCCGGGGAGCTGTTTTTT. Translating it yields CASSDSIPGVSPGELFF.

The rearrangement joins TRBV7-6 to TRBJ1-1; D is unresolved. The CDR3 length is 16 residues. Trimming removed 1 base from V and 5 bases from J, with 17 bases in between. Germline V gene lookup returns CDR1 SGHVS and CDR2 FNYEAQ. The CDR3 reads CASSLVHVAAKTEAFF. The CDR3 nucleotides are TGTGCCAGCAGCTTAGTCCATGTGGCTGCTAAGACTGAAGCTTTCTTT.

The CDR3 loop is CASSYFGGQETQYF. The CDR3 DNA reads TGTGCCAGCAGTTACTTCGGCGGCCAAGAGACCCAGTACTTC. This chain connects TRBV6-5 to TRBJ2-5, with D uncertain. V lost 1 base, J lost 1 base, and 7 bases lay in between. This CDR3 is 14 amino acids long. Germline CDR1 and CDR2: MNHEY and SVGAGI.